The 28 T cell receptor beta chains in this list originate from one sample, sequenced in a study of lymphopenia after photon versus proton radiotherapy. The table came from immunoSEQ multiplex PCR; TCRdb's copy has only in-frame clones and leaves some out. The sample has tens of thousands of clones; around 90% are singletons. The sample consisted of peripheral blood, taken from a patient treated with proton-based radiotherapy. These receptors were collected from a woman aged 55-69 years with cholangiocarcinoma. Some clones in this sample may be carry-over from other donors' samples.

V is TRBV19 and J is TRBJ2-2; D is ambiguous. V lost 1 base and J 5 bases, leaving 11 bases between the germline ends. CDR3 length: 15 residues. Germline assignment: CDR1 LNHDA and CDR2 SQIVND (reference sequence). The CDR3 DNA is TGTGCCAGTAGTATAGTTAGGCAGATAACCGGGGAGCTGTTTTTT. Translating it yields CASSIVRQITGELFF.

V gene TRBV7-9 combines with J gene TRBJ2-1, with 9 bases aligning to TRBD1. Germline trimming cut 6 bases from V and 4 bases from J; bases unmatched to any gene: 7. Germline V CDR1 and CDR2: SEHNR, FQNEAQ (reference sequence). The CDR3 runs 15 residues. CDR3 sequence: CASSTGTGTYNEQFF. The CDR3 bases are TGTGCCAGCAGTACCGGGACAGGGACTTACAATGAGCAGTTCTTC.

This sequence joins TRBV7-3 and TRBJ2-7; D is possibly TRBD1 (5 bases). This CDR3 has 15 amino acids. V shed 8 bases and J shed 2 bases, with 19 bases lying between them. The germline gives CDR1 SGHTA, CDR2 FQGTGA. The CDR3 DNA reads TGTGCCAGCCGTGGTAAATGGACACCGACCTACGAGCAGTACTTC. This encodes CASRGKWTPTYEQYF.

The chain links TRBV6-1 to TRBJ1-5; D is uncertain. Trimming cost V 10 bases and J 0 bases, with 7 bases left between them. This CDR3 is 12 amino acids long. Looked up from germline, CDR1 is MNHNS and CDR2 is SASEGT. As DNA, the CDR3 is TGTGCCACCCGAAGTAGCAATCAGCCCCAGCATTTT. It encodes CATRSSNQPQHF.

This chain joins TRBV4-3 and TRBJ2-3; D remains unclear. The CDR3 is 15 amino acids. The germline CDR1 and CDR2 sequences are LGHNA and YSLEER. V lost 0 bases and J lost 9, with 16 bases in between. In nucleotides, the CDR3 is TGCGCCAGCAGCCAAGATCTCTCCGGAGCTGAAACGCAGTATTTT. This translates into CASSQDLSGAETQYF.

V is TRBV5-8 and J is TRBJ1-1, with 8 positions matching TRBD1. V lost 2 bases, J lost 7 bases, and 4 bases stayed unmatched. CDR3 length equals 13 residues. Germline assignment: CDR1 SGHTS and CDR2 YDEGEE. CDR3: CASSFRQGNEAFF. The DNA of the CDR3 is TGTGCCAGCAGCTTCAGACAGGGGAATGAAGCTTTCTTT.

This clone was picked up one time. This rearrangement joins TRBV2 to TRBJ1-4; 7 bases map to TRBD1. CDR1 and CDR2 from the germline V gene are SNHLY and FYNNEI. V was clipped by 7 bases and J by 0 bases; unmatched bases: 5. This CDR3 has 15 residues. The CDR3 nucleotides are TGTGCCAGCACCCTGACAGGGACAACTAATGAAAAACTGTTTTTT. Protein sequence: CASTLTGTTNEKLFF.

The J gene is TRBJ1-4, the V gene TRBV19; 10 bases fit TRBD1. V lost 3 bases, J lost 4 bases, and 2 bases stayed unmatched. CDR3 length: 15 amino acids. Germline CDR1 reads LNHDA; CDR2 reads SQIVND (reference sequence). The CDR3 protein is CASSIGTGVNEKLFF. The CDR3 DNA follows: TGTGCCAGTAGTATTGGGACAGGGGTTAATGAAAAACTGTTTTTT.

This sequence joins TRBV5-5 and TRBJ2-5; 8 bases map to TRBD1. The germline V gene has CDR1 SGHKS and CDR2 YYEKEE (reference sequence). Unmatched junction bases numbered 10, after V lost 4 bases and J lost 5 bases. The CDR3 length is 15 residues. CDR3 nucleotides: TGTGCCAGCAGCCCGCCCGCAGGGGGCGGCGAGACCCAGTACTTC. Protein product: CASSPPAGGGETQYF.

CDR3 protein: CASSFGANTEAFF. For the CDR3, the DNA is TGTGCCAGCAGCTTCGGCGCGAACACTGAAGCTTTCTTT. The rearrangement links TRBV7-3 to TRBJ1-1; no definite D call. With 3 bases removed from V and 1 base from J, the gap between germline ends came to 6 bases. Germline values: CDR1 SGHTA, CDR2 FQGTGA. The CDR3 length is 13 residues. The full variable domain, in which reference TRBV7-3 and TRBJ1-1 provide the parts outside the CDR3, is GAGVSQTPSNKVTEKGKYVELRCDPISGHTALYWYRQSLGQGPEFLIYFQGTGAADDSGLPNDRFFAVRPEGSVSTLKIQRTERGDSAVYLCASSFGANTEAFFGQGTRLTVV.

V usage is TRBV27 and J usage is TRBJ1-1, with TRBD1 as a possible D gene (5 bases). This CDR3 spans 13 amino acids. V lost 8 bases, J lost 3 bases, and 13 bases lay in between. Germline CDR1 MNHEY, CDR2 SMNVEV (reference sequence). CDR3 coding DNA: TGTGCCAGCCGATCGAGGGGTCACACTGAAGCTTTCTTT. Translated, it gives CASRSRGHTEAFF.

The chain recombines TRBV6-4 with TRBJ1-6; weak D call: TRBD1 (6 bases). Germline V gene sequence: CDR1 MRHNA, CDR2 SNTAGT. There are 15 residues in the CDR3. V was shortened by 7 bases and J by 3 bases, with 13 bases between the two germline ends. CDR3 nucleotide sequence: TGTGCCAGCACATGGACAGCCGTCTATAATTCACCCCTCCACTTT. Translation: CASTWTAVYNSPLHF.

This rearrangement joins TRBV5-1 to TRBJ2-5; a weak D match, TRBD2 (6 bases). Germline V gene lookup returns CDR1 SGHRS and CDR2 YFSETQ. The CDR3 length is 16 residues. V was cut by 0 bases and J by 5 bases, with 17 bases left in between. The CDR3 region has the DNA TGCGCCAGCAGCTTGGGGCTCCCTAGCGTCGGGGAGACCCAGTACTTC. This sequence encodes CASSLGLPSVGETQYF.

This clone occurred once. Other DNA sequences in the sample encode the same CDR3. DNA of the CDR3: TGTGCCAGCAGCCCCCAGGGGGGGGAGCAGTACTTC. It translates to CASSPQGGEQYF. V is TRBV11-2 and J is TRBJ2-7; the D gene could be TRBD1 or TRBD2 (7 bases each). This CDR3 is 12 amino acids long. Trimming removed 5 bases from V and 7 bases from J, with 12 bases in between. Germline CDR1 reads SGHAT; CDR2 reads FQNNGV.

The chain links TRBV7-3 to TRBJ2-2; no clear D gene. This CDR3 contains 16 residues. Trimming stripped 4 bases from V and 0 bases from J, with 12 bases between. Germline CDR1 is SGHTA and CDR2 is FQGTGA. This CDR3 reads CASSSWGTTNTGELFF. Here the CDR3 DNA reads TGTGCCAGCAGCTCTTGGGGTACAACGAACACCGGGGAGCTGTTTTTT. The full variable domain, with the rest looked up from reference TRBV7-3 and TRBJ2-2, is GAGVSQTPSNKVTEKGKYVELRCDPISGHTALYWYRQSLGQGPEFLIYFQGTGAADDSGLPNDRFFAVRPEGSVSTLKIQRTERGDSAVYLCASSSWGTTNTGELFFGEGSRLTVL.

The genes are TRBV7-2 and TRBJ2-7; 12 bases map to TRBD1. In germline, CDR1 is SGHTA, CDR2 FQGNSA. V was clipped by 4 bases and J by 7 bases; unmatched bases: 5. This CDR3 is 14 amino acids long. The CDR3 region has the DNA TGTGCCAGCAGCTACCGGGACAGGGGGCGTGAGCAGTACTTC. Protein: CASSYRDRGREQYF. Drawing the rest from reference TRBV7-2 and TRBJ2-7, the complete variable domain is GAGVSQSPSNKVTEKGKDVELRCDPISGHTALYWYRQSLGQGLEFLIYFQGNSAPDKSGLPSDRFSAERTGGSVSTLTIQRTQQEDSAVYLCASSYRDRGREQYFGPGTRLTVT.

The chain uses TRBV28 and TRBJ2-1, with TRBD1 matching 7 bases. J gave up 5 bases and V 6 bases, and 13 bases lay outside the gene matches. The CDR3 totals 16 residues. From germline, CDR1 is MDHEN and CDR2 SYDVKM. This CDR3 reads CASSSPLGGLHNEQFF. CDR3 DNA: TGTGCCAGCAGCTCGCCGCTAGGGGGCCTCCACAATGAGCAGTTCTTC.

CDR3 sequence: CASSRGNQPQHF. As DNA, the CDR3 is TGTGCCAGCAGCCGCGGGAATCAGCCCCAGCATTTT. The chain couples TRBV11-2 to TRBJ1-5, with D unclear. Trimming took 5 bases from V and 4 from J, leaving 6 bases between them. Germline values: CDR1 SGHAT, CDR2 FQNNGV. The CDR3 is 12 amino acids. Looking up the rest from reference TRBV11-2 and TRBJ1-5 gives the full variable domain: EAGVAQSPRYKIIEKRQSVAFWCNPISGHATLYWYQQILGQGPKLLIQFQNNGVVDDSQLPKDRFSAERLKGVDSTLKIQPAKLEDSAVYLCASSRGNQPQHFGDGTRLSIL.

V gene TRBV19 combines with J gene TRBJ1-2; maybe TRBD1 (6 bases). Trimming took 9 bases from V and 6 from J, leaving 20 bases between them. Germline CDR1 is LNHDA and CDR2 is SQIVND (reference sequence). CDR3 length: 14 amino acids. The CDR3 protein is CASNHLGGAHGYTF. The DNA for the CDR3 is TGTGCCAGCAATCACCTTGGGGGGGCGCATGGCTACACCTTC. The full variable domain, with the rest looked up from reference TRBV19 and TRBJ1-2, is DGGITQSPKYLFRKEGQNVTLSCEQNLNHDAMYWYRQDPGQGLRLIYYSQIVNDFQKGDIAEGYSVSREKKESFPLTVTSAQKNPTAFYLCASNHLGGAHGYTFGSGTRLTVV.

This chain links TRBV6-6 with TRBJ1-6; D not resolved. The CDR3 extends over 14 amino acids. Deletions cut 6 bases from V and 7 bases from J, with 13 bases between. Germline values: CDR1 MNHNY, CDR2 SVGAGI (reference sequence). The chain's CDR3 is CASRADTENSPLHF. In DNA form, the CDR3 reads TGTGCCAGCAGAGCCGACACGGAAAATTCACCCCTCCACTTT.

The V gene is TRBV19, the J gene TRBJ2-2; tentative D call: TRBD2 (6 bases). Trimming shortened V by 5 bases and J by 7 bases, and 11 bases separated the two germline ends. The germline V gene encodes CDR1 LNHDA and CDR2 SQIVND (reference sequence). This CDR3 region has 13 residues. The CDR3 DNA follows: TGTGCCAGTAGTCGAGGAGGGGACGGGGAGCTGTTTTTT. Translating it yields CASSRGGDGELFF.

As concerns this clone: At one boundary the junction diverges from the germline segment, which might be a read error. The chain joins TRBV27 to TRBJ2-5; unclear D gene. This CDR3 has 11 residues. The germline gives CDR1 MNHEY, CDR2 SMNVEV (reference sequence). The CDR3 loop is CASILEETQYF. CDR3 bases: TGTGCCAGCATTTTAGAGGAGACCCAGTACTTC.

The chain joins TRBV30 to TRBJ2-7; maybe TRBD1 (6 bases). The germline V gene encodes CDR1 GTSNPN and CDR2 SVGIG (reference sequence). Trimming cost V 5 bases and J 5 bases, with 22 bases left between them. CDR3 length: 15 amino acids. DNA for the CDR3: TGTGCCTGGGGGATGGGGACAATGGCCTACAACGAGCAGTACTTC. Protein: CAWGMGTMAYNEQYF.

The V call is TRBV2, the J call TRBJ2-7, with 7 bases fitting TRBD1. The CDR3 has 12 amino acids. CDR1 is SNHLY, CDR2 FYNNEI, per germline. V shed 5 bases and J 11 bases; nucleotides not matched to a gene: 9. The CDR3 region is CASSPGQAFKYF. DNA of the CDR3: TGTGCCAGCAGTCCCGGACAGGCTTTTAAGTACTTC.

The chain combines TRBV30 with TRBJ1-1; D is undetermined. CDR1 is GTSNPN, CDR2 SVGIG, per germline (reference sequence). V was cut by 7 bases and J by 11 bases, with 11 bases left in between. This CDR3 comprises 9 residues. The CDR3 sequence: CASKKMAFF. In DNA form, the CDR3 reads TGTGCCTCCAAAAAGATGGCTTTCTTT.

The chain has TRBV5-4 and TRBJ2-3, with 7 positions matching TRBD2. Trimming took 3 bases from V and 2 from J; bases not matched to a gene: 12. The germline CDR1 and CDR2 sequences are SGHNT and YYREEE (reference sequence). The CDR3 has 17 amino acids. CDR3 DNA sequence: TGTGCCAGCAGCTCCGCAGGGCCTAGCGGATACACAGATACGCAGTATTTT. This gives the protein CASSSAGPSGYTDTQYF.

The chain employs TRBV2 and TRBJ1-5; D not certain. Trimming removed 6 bases from V and 7 bases from J, with 19 bases in between. Germline V gene sequence: CDR1 SNHLY, CDR2 FYNNEI. The CDR3 is 15 amino acids. CDR3 DNA: TGTGCCAGCAGGAAGGACGGCGCTATGGGACAGCCCCAGCATTTT. This gives the protein CASRKDGAMGQPQHF. Full variable domain (remainder filled in from reference TRBV2 and TRBJ1-5): EPEVTQTPSHQVTQMGQEVILRCVPISNHLYFYWYRQILGQKVEFLVSFYNNEISEKSEIFDDQFSVERPDGSNFTLKIRSTKLEDSAMYFCASRKDGAMGQPQHFGDGTRLSIL.

CDR3 DNA: TGTGCCAGCTCACCTAGATGGATGGGTGGAAACACCATATATTTT. Its protein product is CASSPRWMGGNTIYF. The rearrangement links TRBV18 to TRBJ1-3, with D hard to call. V lost 3 bases and J 3 bases, leaving 12 bases between the germline ends. The CDR3 loop spans 15 amino acids. In germline, CDR1 is KGHSH, CDR2 LQKENI.